These 30 T cell receptor beta chains were all obtained from the same sample, sequenced in a study of T cells in Graves' hyperthyroidism and ophthalmopathy. TCR beta CDR3 sequences were amplified from RNA transcripts. HTBI primers drove first-round RT-PCR of the TCR CDR3. TCRdb itself ran the multiplex PCR reads through MiXCR, one entry per CDR3 protein. The sample has about 300,000 distinct CDR3 sequences, roughly 19% seen once. The sample taken for sequencing was blood. The receptor source for this set is a man aged 50-60 years with Graves' ophthalmopathy.

The chain carries TRBV13 and TRBJ2-7, with 9 bases identical to TRBD1. This CDR3 is 16 amino acids long. CDR1 is PRHDT and CDR2 is FYEKMQ in the germline V gene (reference sequence). V shed 0 bases, J shed 5 bases, and the junction held 8 bases outside the gene matches. This CDR3 is CASSLGEQGAKDEQYF. The CDR3 DNA reads TGTGCCAGCAGCTTAGGGGAACAGGGGGCTAAGGACGAGCAGTACTTC.

The gene calls are TRBV30 and TRBJ2-3, with D perhaps given as TRBD1 or TRBD2 (5 bases each). Trimming took off 2 bases at V and 0 bases at J, with 6 bases between the two ends. CDR1 is GTSNPN, CDR2 SVGIG, per germline (reference sequence). This CDR3 spans 13 amino acids. The CDR3 DNA is TGTGCCTGGAGTTGGGGGAGCACAGATACGCAGTATTTT. It translates to CAWSWGSTDTQYF.

This clonotype was found a few times. The chain has TRBV28 and TRBJ2-5, with TRBD2 matching over 8 bases. Germline V gene sequence: CDR1 MDHEN, CDR2 SYDVKM. The CDR3 runs 15 residues. J lost 5 bases, V lost 6 bases, and 11 bases had no gene match. CDR3 region: CASRRIAGPGETQYF. CDR3 nucleotides: TGTGCCAGCAGGAGAATAGCGGGACCGGGGGAGACCCAGTACTTC.

V gene TRBV19 combines with J gene TRBJ1-1, with D hard to call. The CDR3 contains 13 residues. V lost 9 bases and J 4 bases, leaving 15 bases between the germline ends. The germline gives CDR1 LNHDA, CDR2 SQIVND (reference sequence). CDR3 nucleotides: TGTGCCAGGGTGGATTACAGCAGCACTGAAGCTTTCTTT. Translated: CARVDYSSTEAFF.

V gene TRBV10-2 combines with J gene TRBJ2-1; TRBD2 matches 7 bases. The CDR3 sequence is 17 residues long. V gave up 0 bases and J gave up 3 bases; unmatched junction bases: 8. CDR1 and CDR2 from the germline V gene are WSHSY and SAAADI. CDR3 protein: CASSESKSGLLYNEQFF. CDR3 coding DNA: TGCGCCAGCAGTGAGTCAAAATCGGGACTACTCTACAATGAGCAGTTCTTC.

The chain joins TRBV7-3 to TRBJ2-7; 10 bases are a match to TRBD2. The CDR3 is made up of 14 amino acids. V was pared by 5 bases and J by 6 bases, with 7 bases of the junction left unmatched. The germline V gene has CDR1 SGHTA and CDR2 FQGTGA. CDR3 in amino acids: CASSLISGGGEQYF. CDR3 nucleotides: TGTGCCAGCAGCCTAATCAGCGGGGGGGGCGAGCAGTACTTC.

This clonotype was detected a few times. V is TRBV24-1 and J is TRBJ2-1; 7 bases line up with TRBD1. This CDR3 has 16 residues. Germline CDR1 is KGHDR and CDR2 is SFDVKD. V dropped 4 bases and J dropped 4; count of bases not matched to a gene: 9. CDR3 coding DNA: TGTGCCACCAGTGACCTTCGACAGGGAACATACAATGAGCAGTTCTTC. Amino acids: CATSDLRQGTYNEQFF.

This clonotype was seen repeatedly, ten times or more. This chain's CDR3 is CATQGGQGRRTGELFF. In DNA, the CDR3 is TGTGCCACCCAGGGCGGACAGGGGAGGCGTACCGGGGAGCTGTTTTTT. This chain connects TRBV24-1 to TRBJ2-2; 9 bases map to TRBD1. Losses at the gene ends were 9 bases for V and 5 bases for J; bases not matched to a gene: 12. CDR1 is KGHDR and CDR2 is SFDVKD in the germline V gene. The CDR3 length is 16 residues.

This clonotype was observed at least ten times. This rearrangement joins TRBV20-1 to TRBJ2-1; D is undetermined. V dropped 4 bases and J dropped 0 bases, with 10 bases sitting between them. Germline assignment: CDR1 DFQATT and CDR2 SNEGSKA (reference sequence). This CDR3 has 14 amino acids. CDR3 in amino acids: CSAKKLVSYNEQFF. CDR3 nucleotides: TGCAGTGCTAAAAAACTTGTCTCCTACAATGAGCAGTTCTTC.

This sequence joins TRBV28 and TRBJ2-7, with 8 bases identical to TRBD1. With V trimmed by 10 bases and J by 4 bases, 15 bases remained unmatched. The CDR3 length is 15 residues. Germline CDR1 MDHEN, CDR2 SYDVKM. CDR3 bases: TGTGCCACCACCCTAGTAGGCAGGGGGCAATACGAGCAGTACTTC. Residues: CATTLVGRGQYEQYF.

This clonotype was seen many times. J is TRBJ2-7 and V is TRBV5-5; no reliable D call. The germline V and J ends were trimmed by 4 bases and 2 bases, with 10 bases remaining between them. This CDR3 spans 13 amino acids. Germline CDR1 reads SGHKS; CDR2 reads YYEKEE (reference sequence). CDR3: CASSQGAAYEQYF. The CDR3, as DNA: TGTGCCAGCAGCCAAGGAGCAGCCTACGAGCAGTACTTC.

The rearrangement joins TRBV28 to TRBJ2-2; a weak D match, TRBD1 (5 bases). CDR3 length equals 16 residues. The V and J ends lost 7 bases and 9 bases respectively, with 24 bases between them. In germline, CDR1 is MDHEN, CDR2 SYDVKM. The CDR3 DNA reads TGTGCCAGCACCTTTCGTAGGGCAGGGATCGGCCGGGAGCTGTTTTTT. Translating gives CASTFRRAGIGRELFF.

This clonotype was counted ten times or more. The chain recombines TRBV5-1 with TRBJ2-7; D perhaps matches TRBD1 (6 bases). Looked up from germline, CDR1 is SGHRS and CDR2 is YFSETQ. The CDR3 runs to 14 residues. V was trimmed by 0 bases and J by 5 bases, leaving 12 bases between them. CDR3 region: CASSLGAPGDEQYF. The CDR3 DNA is TGCGCCAGCAGCTTGGGGGCACCAGGGGACGAGCAGTACTTC.

The sample holds a few counts of this clonotype. CDR3 DNA sequence: TGTGCCAGCAGCTTAGCGGGACAGGTGGGAGGCTACACCTTC. Translating it yields CASSLAGQVGGYTF. This chain connects TRBV7-2 to TRBJ1-2; 8 bases line up with TRBD1. J lost 8 bases, V lost 0 bases, and 5 bases had no gene match. The CDR3 consists of 14 residues. The V gene's germline CDR1 is SGHTA and CDR2 FQGNSA.

The chain uses TRBV7-9 and TRBJ1-2, with D tentatively TRBD1 (5 bases). V gave up 8 bases and J gave up 7 bases, with 23 bases separating them. In germline, CDR1 is SEHNR, CDR2 FQNEAQ (reference sequence). The CDR3 runs to 15 residues. The chain's CDR3 is CASGSSEGKARGYTF. Here the CDR3 DNA reads TGTGCCAGCGGCTCGTCGGAGGGGAAGGCGCGTGGCTACACCTTC.

This clonotype was observed at least ten times. The V call is TRBV5-1, the J call TRBJ2-1, with D unresolved. The CDR3 is made up of 11 amino acids. V lost 2 bases, J lost 5 bases, and 2 bases lay in between. CDR1 and CDR2 (germline): SGHRS, YFSETQ. The CDR3 reads CASSFHNEQFF. The CDR3 DNA reads as TGCGCCAGCAGCTTTCACAATGAGCAGTTCTTC.

The chain recombines TRBV7-8 with TRBJ1-5; weak D call: TRBD1 (5 bases). The germline V gene has CDR1 SGHVS and CDR2 FQNEAQ. This CDR3 comprises 16 residues. Between the trimmed V and J ends, which lost 2 bases and 0 bases, there was a span of 11 bases. CDR3 sequence: CASSLSDIYSNQPQHF. CDR3 DNA: TGTGCCAGCAGCTTATCGGACATATATAGCAATCAGCCCCAGCATTTT. Full variable domain (outside the CDR3, taken from reference TRBV7-8 and TRBJ1-5): GAGVSQSPRYKVAKRGQDVALRCDPISGHVSLFWYQQALGQGPEFLTYFQNEAQLDKSGLPSDRFFAERPEGSVSTLKIQRTQQEDSAVYLCASSLSDIYSNQPQHFGDGTRLSIL.

This clonotype showed up just a few times. This chain joins TRBV30 and TRBJ2-1; D remains unclear. Germline CDR1 GTSNPN, CDR2 SVGIG (reference sequence). This CDR3 has 13 amino acids. V was shortened by 4 bases and J by 0 bases, with 7 bases between the two germline ends. The CDR3 sequence: CAWTVSSYNEQFF. The DNA of the CDR3 is TGTGCCTGGACCGTGAGCTCCTACAATGAGCAGTTCTTC.

This clonotype came up many times. The V call is TRBV18, the J call TRBJ2-1; D call uncertain. The CDR3 covers 12 residues. Trimming took off 3 bases at V and 4 bases at J, with 4 bases between the two ends. The germline V gene has CDR1 KGHSH and CDR2 LQKENI. The CDR3 here is CASSPVYNEQFF. The CDR3 region has the DNA TGTGCCAGCTCACCGGTTTACAATGAGCAGTTCTTC.

The chain's CDR3 is CASSVGATSGSLNEQFF. The CDR3 DNA reads as TGTGCCAGCAGCGTAGGTGCAACTAGCGGGAGTCTCAATGAGCAGTTCTTC. The V and J genes are TRBV9 and TRBJ2-1; the match to TRBD2 covers 11 bases. The CDR3 is 17 residues long. Trimming cost V 0 bases and J 6 bases; bases outside gene matches: 8. CDR1 and CDR2 from the germline V gene are SGDLS and YYNGEE.

This clonotype was counted at least ten times. The J gene is TRBJ1-3, the V gene TRBV30, with D unresolved. Germline CDR1 GTSNPN, CDR2 SVGIG (reference sequence). CDR3 length: 12 amino acids. V gave up 5 bases and J gave up 0 bases, with 5 bases separating them. DNA of the CDR3: TGTGCCTGGGGCAACTCTGGAAACACCATATATTTT. Translation: CAWGNSGNTIYF.

The sample holds many counts of this clonotype. CDR3 loop: CASSDRQGDLPQHF. CDR3 DNA: TGTGCCAGCAGTGATCGACAGGGCGATCTGCCCCAGCATTTT. The chain couples TRBV6-1 to TRBJ1-5; 7 nucleotides match TRBD1. Germline V gene lookup returns CDR1 MNHNS and CDR2 SASEGT. There are 14 residues in the CDR3. V gave up 3 bases and J gave up 9 bases; unmatched junction bases: 8.

This clonotype was recorded at least ten times. As DNA, the CDR3 is TGTGCCAGCAGGCGAGGGGGGGACCGTGACACTGAAGCTTTCTTT. Encoded protein: CASRRGGDRDTEAFF. V usage is TRBV7-9 and J usage is TRBJ1-1; possibly TRBD1 for D (6 bases). Germline CDR1 SEHNR, CDR2 FQNEAQ (reference sequence). The V and J ends lost 6 bases and 3 bases respectively, with 17 bases between them. CDR3 length equals 15 residues.

This clonotype was seen many times. The V call is TRBV28, the J call TRBJ2-7; 12 nucleotides agree with TRBD1. This CDR3 has 15 residues. V lost 6 bases to trimming and J lost 5 bases; unmatched junction nucleotides: 8. The V gene's germline CDR1 is MDHEN and CDR2 SYDVKM. The CDR3 nucleotides are TGTGCCAGCAGCTTGGCTGGGACAGGGGGCGACGAGCAGTACTTC. It specifies CASSLAGTGGDEQYF.

This clonotype came up many times. V is TRBV5-1 and J is TRBJ2-2, with D possibly called TRBD1 or TRBD2 (5 bases each). This CDR3 contains 16 residues. With 3 bases removed from V and 4 bases from J, the gap between germline ends came to 16 bases. The germline V gene has CDR1 SGHRS and CDR2 YFSETQ. This chain's CDR3 is CASSSRDPSATGELFF. The DNA of the CDR3 is TGCGCCAGCAGCTCCCGGGACCCCTCCGCCACCGGGGAGCTGTTTTTT.

Worth noting for this clonotype: Since a much larger clone is just one base distant, this may be a read error. J is TRBJ2-5 and V is TRBV3-1; no clear D. In germline, CDR1 is LGHDT, CDR2 YNNKEL (reference sequence). V shed 5 bases and J shed 5 bases, with 9 bases lying between them. The CDR3 has 12 residues. The CDR3, as DNA: TGTGCCAGCAGCTCAGATCCGGAGACCCAGTACTTC. This sequence encodes CASSSDPETQYF.

V usage is TRBV6-6 and J usage is TRBJ2-3; TRBD1 or TRBD2 may be the D gene (6 bases each). Deletions cut 2 bases from V and 2 bases from J, with 17 bases between. The length of the CDR3 is 17 residues. Germline values: CDR1 MNHNY, CDR2 SVGAGI (reference sequence). This CDR3 reads CASSYRSTRQATDTQYF. DNA for the CDR3: TGTGCCAGCAGTTACCGATCGACTAGACAGGCCACAGATACGCAGTATTTT.

The rearrangement uses TRBV12-3 or TRBV12-4 and TRBJ1-4; the D is unclear. The CDR3 contains 13 residues. The V gene lost 8 bases and the J gene lost 10 bases, with 17 bases spanning the gap. The CDR3 protein is CASSPIGEGKLFF. Here the CDR3 DNA reads TGTGCCAGCTCACCGATTGGGGAAGGAAAACTGTTTTTT.

This chain links TRBV6-1 with TRBJ2-7, with D possibly matching TRBD2 (6 bases). CDR1 is MNHNS, CDR2 SASEGT, per germline. The CDR3 contains 15 residues. Trimming stripped 3 bases from V and 3 bases from J, with 15 bases between. The CDR3 sequence is CASSDRPSAIYEQYF. The CDR3 bases are TGTGCCAGCAGTGATAGGCCTAGCGCAATCTACGAGCAGTACTTC.

The CDR3 region is CASKGTGGRDTQYF. CDR3 in DNA: TGTGCCAGTAAGGGGACAGGGGGCAGAGATACGCAGTATTTT. The genes are TRBV19 and TRBJ2-3; 12 bases fit TRBD1. V lost 7 bases, J lost 5 bases, and 4 bases stayed unmatched. Looked up from germline, CDR1 is LNHDA and CDR2 is SQIVND (reference sequence). The CDR3 has 14 residues.